Each of the 10 T cell receptor beta chains below was sequenced from the same sample in a study of T cells in Graves' hyperthyroidism and ophthalmopathy. The source material, RNA transcripts, was used to amplify TCR beta CDR3 regions. The TCR CDR3 first-round RT-PCR relied on the HTBI primer set. TCRdb processed the multiplex PCR reads anew with MiXCR; each CDR3 protein has one entry. This table holds about 350,000 distinct CDR3 sequences, approximately 13% found once. Sequencing was done on a sample of blood. All receptors derive from a woman in her twenties or thirties with Graves' hyperthyroidism.

This clonotype was found many times. The V call is TRBV20-1, the J call TRBJ1-1; no definite D call. The CDR3 loop spans 12 amino acids. CDR1 DFQATT and CDR2 SNEGSKA come from the germline V gene (reference sequence). V dropped 3 bases and J dropped 4 bases, with 9 bases sitting between them. The DNA for the CDR3 is TGCAGTGCTAGTAAGACGAGCACTGAAGCTTTCTTT. This gives the protein CSASKTSTEAFF.

This clonotype has at least ten counts. This rearrangement joins TRBV28 to TRBJ1-1; D unclear. The CDR3 is made up of 12 amino acids. Germline V gene lookup returns CDR1 MDHEN and CDR2 SYDVKM. V gave up 3 bases and J gave up 11 bases, with 13 bases separating them. The CDR3 DNA follows: TGTGCCAGCAGTTTGGACGGCCCCGTGGCTTTCTTT. Amino acid sequence: CASSLDGPVAFF. Full variable domain (missing parts from reference TRBV28 and TRBJ1-1): DVKVTQSSRYLVKRTGEKVFLECVQDMDHENMFWYRQDPGLGLRLIYFSYDVKMKEKGDIPEGYSVSREKKERFSLILESASTNQTSMYLCASSLDGPVAFFGQGTRLTVV.

This clonotype was counted many times. The chain employs TRBV7-9 and TRBJ2-2; 7 bases align to TRBD2. V lost 5 bases to trimming and J lost 4 bases; unmatched junction nucleotides: 4. CDR3 size: 14 residues. Looked up from germline, CDR1 is SEHNR and CDR2 is FQNEAQ (reference sequence). The CDR3 DNA reads as TGTGCCAGCAGCCCGCGGGAGATCACCGGGGAGCTGTTTTTT. Residues: CASSPREITGELFF.

This clonotype was observed once. This may be a read error: a much more frequent sequence differs by one nucleotide. Likely a read error: the CDR3 ends without its conserved phenylalanine or tryptophan. This chain joins TRBV20-1 and TRBJ1-1; D gene ambiguous. The CDR3 covers 14 residues. V lost 3 bases, J lost 0 bases, and 11 bases lay in between. Germline V gene sequence: CDR1 DFQATT, CDR2 SNEGSKA (reference sequence). As DNA, the CDR3 is TGCAGTGCTAGGAAGGGAACCATGAACACTGAAGCTTTCTCT. Its translation is CSARKGTMNTEAFS.

In this sample, this clonotype turned up many times. The rearrangement links TRBV28 to TRBJ1-5; no reliable D call. CDR3 size: 15 residues. Germline V gene sequence: CDR1 MDHEN, CDR2 SYDVKM. V lost 2 bases to trimming and J lost 4 bases, with 12 bases between them. CDR3 sequence (DNA): TGTGCCAGCAGTTTACCGGCGGGAACAAATCAGCCCCAGCATTTT. This gives the protein CASSLPAGTNQPQHF.

The chain is built from TRBV9 and TRBJ2-3, with a weak D call TRBD1 (6 bases). V lost 4 bases, J lost 1 base, and 22 bases lay in between. The germline V gene has CDR1 SGDLS and CDR2 YYNGEE. The CDR3 runs 18 residues. CDR3 bases: TGTGCCAGCAGCCCGACGGGTCTGGGGGCGAGTGGCACAGATACGCAGTATTTT. Encoded protein: CASSPTGLGASGTDTQYF.

Worth noting for this clonotype: A single base separates this from a much larger clone, so it may be a read error. CDR3 sequence: CASSPGISYNSPLHF. The CDR3 DNA reads as TGTGCCAGCAGCCCCGGGATCTCCTATAATTCACCCCTCCACTTT. This chain links TRBV7-2 with TRBJ1-6, with D hard to call. Trimming pared 5 bases from V and 0 bases from J, leaving 8 bases between. Germline V gives CDR1 SGHTA, CDR2 FQGNSA. This CDR3 region has 15 residues.

In nucleotides, the CDR3 is TGTGCCAGTAGTGGTGTGGCTGAAGCTTTCTTT. It yields the protein CASSGVAEAFF. V usage is TRBV19 and J usage is TRBJ1-1, with D hard to call. This CDR3 has 11 amino acids. CDR1 is LNHDA and CDR2 is SQIVND in the germline V gene (reference sequence). V lost 5 bases and J lost 6, with 7 bases in between. Filled out from reference TRBV19 and TRBJ1-1, the complete variable domain reads DGGITQSPKYLFRKEGQNVTLSCEQNLNHDAMYWYRQDPGQGLRLIYYSQIVNDFQKGDIAEGYSVSREKKESFPLTVTSAQKNPTAFYLCASSGVAEAFFGQGTRLTVV.

This clonotype has ten or more counts. The rearrangement uses TRBV6-1 and TRBJ2-7; the D is unclear. The CDR3 extends over 13 amino acids. V gave up 7 bases and J gave up 0 bases, with 10 bases separating them. Per the germline V gene, CDR1 is MNHNS and CDR2 is SASEGT. Written as DNA, the CDR3 is TGTGCCAGCACCCAACACAGCTCCTACGAGCAGTACTTC. Translating it yields CASTQHSSYEQYF.

The sample holds a few counts of this clonotype. J is TRBJ1-6 and V is TRBV7-2; D is unresolved. The germline CDR1 and CDR2 sequences are SGHTA and FQGNSA. The CDR3 totals 11 residues. V lost 2 bases and J 12 bases, leaving 5 bases between the germline ends. CDR3 nucleotide sequence: TGTGCCAGCAGCTTAATTGGACCCCTCCACTTT. Translated, it gives CASSLIGPLHF. The full variable domain, completed using reference TRBV7-2 and TRBJ1-6, is GAGVSQSPSNKVTEKGKDVELRCDPISGHTALYWYRQSLGQGLEFLIYFQGNSAPDKSGLPSDRFSAERTGGSVSTLTIQRTQQEDSAVYLCASSLIGPLHFGNGTRLTVT.